This T cell receptor beta chain was sequenced during a study of cytomegalovirus exposure and HLA in healthy donors. As for this clone: What it binds is unknown.

PCR used 60 Vbeta primers and 13 Jbeta primers. Sequenced by immunoSEQ multiplex PCR; TCRdb stores in-frame clones only, minus some. The sample holds more than 85,000 clones, around 72% seen once. Study-wide points: In vitro experiments confirmed that a few CMV-associated chains were specific for CMV antigens.

The germline CDR1 and CDR2 sequences are SQVTM and ANQGSEA. CDR3 length equals 12 residues. V gave up 3 bases and J gave up 5 bases; unmatched junction bases: 4. Sequencing was performed on PBMCs. The V gene is TRBV29-1, the J gene TRBJ2-7; 7 nucleotides match TRBD1. This sequence originates from a male donor in good health and CMV-seronegative. DNA of the CDR3: TGCAGCGTTGAGACAGGGTTCAACGAGCAGTACTTC. This sequence encodes CSVETGFNEQYF.